These 20 T cell receptor beta chains were sequenced from one sample in a study of blood T cell repertoires in COVID-19 (dated by TCRdb to the early 2020s). Libraries came from the immunoSEQ multiplex PCR assay. In TCRdb, the immuneACCESS table is reduced to in-frame sequences with V and J assigned. These tables do not hold every clone; where another copy was compared, an unresolved V gene accounts for under half, and the others remain unexplained. The sample table lists some 250,000 clones, roughly 86% of them with a count of one. The ten largest clones capture roughly 3% of the sample. Sequencing input: peripheral blood. The receptors stem from a woman aged 25 to 39 who had recovered from COVID-19.

J is TRBJ2-7 and V is TRBV19; 8 positions agree with TRBD1. V shed 9 bases and J 2 bases; nucleotides not matched to a gene: 12. The CDR3 sequence is 15 residues long. Germline CDR1 is LNHDA and CDR2 is SQIVND (reference sequence). CDR3 sequence reads: CASANPTGAAYEQYF. The CDR3 DNA is TGTGCCAGCGCAAACCCGACAGGGGCGGCCTACGAGCAGTACTTC. The full variable domain, with the rest looked up from reference TRBV19 and TRBJ2-7, is DGGITQSPKYLFRKEGQNVTLSCEQNLNHDAMYWYRQDPGQGLRLIYYSQIVNDFQKGDIAEGYSVSREKKESFPLTVTSAQKNPTAFYLCASANPTGAAYEQYFGPGTRLTVT.

The chain is built from TRBV4-3 and TRBJ2-3; 9 bases align to TRBD2. With 4 bases clipped from V and 3 bases from J, the junction kept 8 bases outside the gene matches. There are 16 residues in the CDR3. Germline V gene data show CDR1 as LGHNA and CDR2 as YSLEER. Here the CDR3 reads CASSLASSGATDTQYF. DNA of the CDR3: TGCGCCAGCAGCCTGGCGTCTAGCGGGGCAACAGATACGCAGTATTTT.

The V and J genes are TRBV2 and TRBJ2-1, with 8 nucleotides matching TRBD1. Germline CDR1 reads SNHLY; CDR2 reads FYNNEI. The CDR3 sequence is 14 residues long. V lost 5 bases and J lost 6; bases outside the gene matches: 6. The DNA for the CDR3 is TGTGCCAGCAGTAAACTCACAGGGGGCAATGAGCAGTTCTTC. Protein product: CASSKLTGGNEQFF.

The chain is built from TRBV2 and TRBJ1-1; D is undetermined. Looked up from germline, CDR1 is SNHLY and CDR2 is FYNNEI. Deletions cut 8 bases from V and 4 bases from J, with 5 bases between. The CDR3 is made up of 10 amino acids. The chain's CDR3 is CASGLTEAFF. CDR3 DNA: TGTGCCAGCGGCCTCACTGAAGCTTTCTTT.

The chain couples TRBV7-3 to TRBJ2-5, with 8 positions matching TRBD2. The CDR3 covers 14 residues. V lost 4 bases and J lost 5; bases outside the gene matches: 6. CDR1 and CDR2 (germline): SGHTA, FQGTGA. As DNA, the CDR3 is TGTGCCAGCAGCTCCGGGGGGGGCACGGAGACCCAGTACTTC. Translated, it gives CASSSGGGTETQYF.

The chain has TRBV9 and TRBJ2-7; 8 nucleotides match TRBD2. With 0 bases clipped from V and 2 bases from J, the junction kept 4 bases outside the gene matches. The CDR3 spans 15 residues. Germline V gene sequence: CDR1 SGDLS, CDR2 YYNGEE. The chain's CDR3 is CASSVGPGGTYEQYF. In nucleotides, the CDR3 is TGTGCCAGCAGCGTAGGTCCGGGGGGGACCTACGAGCAGTACTTC.

This clone was seen only once. The chain uses TRBV9 and TRBJ1-4; D remains ambiguous. The length of the CDR3 is 16 residues. The germline V and J ends were trimmed by 0 bases and 8 bases, with 17 bases remaining between them. Germline-derived CDR1 and CDR2 are SGDLS and YYNGEE. The CDR3 nucleotides are TGTGCCAGCAGCGTAGCCGACTCCCCCGGAGAGGAAAAACTGTTTTTT. Its translation is CASSVADSPGEEKLFF.

This clone was seen once. V usage is TRBV2 and J usage is TRBJ2-1; D possibly corresponds to TRBD2 (6 bases). Trimming removed 6 bases at V and 1 base at J, with 13 bases between. The CDR3 runs 15 residues. CDR1 is SNHLY, CDR2 FYNNEI, per germline. The CDR3 sequence: CASSIFGGSYNEQFF. The CDR3 DNA reads TGTGCCAGCAGCATCTTCGGGGGATCCTACAATGAGCAGTTCTTC.

This clone appeared once. V is TRBV4-2 and J is TRBJ2-3; a weak D match, TRBD2 (7 bases). This CDR3 comprises 15 residues. V was cut by 5 bases and J by 2 bases, with 14 bases left in between. CDR1 LGHNA and CDR2 YNFKEQ come from the germline V gene. Written as DNA, the CDR3 is TGTGCCAGCAGCAAGACGGGGGGCCCCACAGATACGCAGTATTTT. Residues: CASSKTGGPTDTQYF.

This rearrangement joins TRBV3-1 (or the pseudogene TRBV3-2) to TRBJ1-1, with 7 bases fitting TRBD1. This CDR3 comprises 16 residues. From germline, CDR1 is LGHDT and CDR2 YNNKEL (reference sequence). V was pared by 0 bases and J by 0 bases, with 4 bases of the junction left unmatched. CDR3 sequence (DNA): TGTGCCAGCAGCCAAGAAGGGGGCAAGATGAACACTGAAGCTTTCTTT. This translates into CASSQEGGKMNTEAFF.

This clone was observed once. The CDR3 region has the DNA TGTGCCAGCAGCTTGGTCGGGGGGCTGGGTGAAAAACTGTTTTTT. As protein: CASSLVGGLGEKLFF. This rearrangement joins TRBV5-6 to TRBJ1-4; TRBD1 might be the D (6 bases). CDR1 SGHDT and CDR2 YYEEEE come from the germline V gene. Between the trimmed V and J ends, which lost 0 bases and 7 bases, there was a span of 13 bases. This CDR3 region has 15 residues. The entire variable domain, with the rest obtained from reference TRBV5-6 and TRBJ1-4, is as follows: DAGVTQSPTHLIKTRGQQVTLRCSPKSGHDTVSWYQQALGQGPQFIFQYYEEEERQRGNFPDRFSGHQFPNYSSELNVNALLLGDSALYLCASSLVGGLGEKLFFGSGTQLSVL.

This clone has just one count. The J gene is TRBJ2-3, the V gene TRBV11-2; D is unclear. The CDR3 covers 16 residues. The germline V gene has CDR1 SGHAT and CDR2 FQNNGV. V was clipped by 3 bases and J by 1 base, with 14 bases between them. CDR3 nucleotides: TGTGCCAGCAGCTTGATTTTTAGCTCACGCACAGATACGCAGTATTTT. Translating it yields CASSLIFSSRTDTQYF. Using reference TRBV11-2 and TRBJ2-3 for the parts outside the CDR3, the full variable domain is EAGVAQSPRYKIIEKRQSVAFWCNPISGHATLYWYQQILGQGPKLLIQFQNNGVVDDSQLPKDRFSAERLKGVDSTLKIQPAKLEDSAVYLCASSLIFSSRTDTQYFGPGTRLTVL.

V usage is TRBV27 and J usage is TRBJ1-1, with 9 bases that match TRBD1. The V and J ends lost 5 bases and 1 base, in that order; junction bases with no gene match: 5. This CDR3 contains 15 residues. Germline loops: CDR1 MNHEY, CDR2 SMNVEV (reference sequence). CDR3 sequence: CASSTPGQGNTEAFF. The CDR3 DNA is TGTGCCAGCAGTACCCCGGGACAGGGGAACACTGAAGCTTTCTTT.

The gene calls are TRBV2 and TRBJ2-7, with 9 bases fitting TRBD1. This CDR3 spans 14 amino acids. Trimming cost V 6 bases and J 2 bases; bases outside gene matches: 5. Germline lookup yields CDR1 SNHLY and CDR2 FYNNEI. CDR3 nucleotides: TGTGCCAGCAGACCCGGGACAGGGACCTACGAGCAGTACTTC. This codes for CASRPGTGTYEQYF.

Only a few counts were recorded for this clone. The chain is built from TRBV5-1 and TRBJ1-2, with TRBD1 as a possible D gene (5 bases). Germline V gene data show CDR1 as SGHRS and CDR2 as YFSETQ. The V and J ends lost 4 bases and 8 bases respectively, with 18 bases between them. This CDR3 is 14 amino acids long. The chain's CDR3 is CASSPGDSSWGYTF. CDR3 DNA: TGCGCCAGCAGCCCGGGAGACAGCTCCTGGGGCTACACCTTC.

This chain connects TRBV7-9 to TRBJ2-1; 7 bases match TRBD2. The CDR3 extends over 15 amino acids. Germline V gene lookup returns CDR1 SEHNR and CDR2 FQNEAQ (reference sequence). V lost 2 bases, J lost 1 base, and 2 bases stayed unmatched. The chain's CDR3 is CASSLREGSYNEQFF. Here the CDR3 DNA reads TGTGCCAGCAGCTTAAGGGAGGGGTCCTACAATGAGCAGTTCTTC. Supplemented by reference TRBV7-9 and TRBJ2-1, the full variable domain reads DTGVSQNPRHKITKRGQNVTFRCDPISEHNRLYWYRQTLGQGPEFLTYFQNEAQLEKSRLLSDRFSAERPKGSFSTLEIQRTEQGDSAMYLCASSLREGSYNEQFFGPGTRLTVL.

The CDR3 loop reads CASSVSGSYTEAFF. The CDR3 nucleotides read TGTGCCAGCAGCGTTTCAGGGTCGTACACTGAAGCTTTCTTT. The V and J genes are TRBV9 and TRBJ1-1; D might be TRBD1 (5 bases). Between the trimmed V and J ends, which lost 2 bases and 3 bases, there was a span of 11 bases. The CDR3 sequence is 14 residues long. In germline, CDR1 is SGDLS, CDR2 YYNGEE.

V usage is TRBV2 and J usage is TRBJ2-7; 11 bases line up with TRBD1. V lost 6 bases to trimming and J lost 2 bases; unmatched junction nucleotides: 6. The CDR3 covers 15 residues. In germline, CDR1 is SNHLY, CDR2 FYNNEI. The CDR3: CASRYPGQGAYEQYF. The DNA for the CDR3 is TGTGCCAGCAGATACCCGGGACAGGGGGCCTACGAGCAGTACTTC.

V usage is TRBV7-3 and J usage is TRBJ1-3; TRBD1 agrees at 8 bases. Germline CDR1 is SGHTA and CDR2 is FQGTGA. The CDR3 extends over 15 amino acids. V trimming: 5 bases; J trimming: 1 base; junction bases outside the gene matches: 4. This CDR3 reads CASSPTGGSGNTIYF. The CDR3 DNA sequence: TGTGCCAGCAGCCCAACAGGGGGATCTGGAAACACCATATATTTT.

This clone was recorded once. This chain links TRBV9 with TRBJ2-7, with a tentative D call TRBD1 (6 bases). Germline loops: CDR1 SGDLS, CDR2 YYNGEE. Trimming cost V 4 bases and J 1 base, with 9 bases left between them. CDR3 length: 13 residues. The CDR3 spells CASSSDSSYEQYF. CDR3 in DNA: TGTGCCAGCAGCTCGGACAGTTCCTACGAGCAGTACTTC.